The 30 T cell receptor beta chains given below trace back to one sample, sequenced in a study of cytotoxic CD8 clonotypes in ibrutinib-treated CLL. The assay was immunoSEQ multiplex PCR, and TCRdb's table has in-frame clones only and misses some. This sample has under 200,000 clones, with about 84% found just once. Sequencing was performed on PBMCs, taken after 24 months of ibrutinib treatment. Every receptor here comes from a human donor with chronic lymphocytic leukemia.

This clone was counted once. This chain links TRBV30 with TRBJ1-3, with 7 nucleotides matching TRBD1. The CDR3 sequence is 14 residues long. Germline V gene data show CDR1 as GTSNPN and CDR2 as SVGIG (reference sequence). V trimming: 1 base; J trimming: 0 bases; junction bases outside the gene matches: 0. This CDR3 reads CAWSGDSSGNTIYF. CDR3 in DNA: TGTGCCTGGAGTGGGGACAGCTCTGGAAACACCATATATTTT.

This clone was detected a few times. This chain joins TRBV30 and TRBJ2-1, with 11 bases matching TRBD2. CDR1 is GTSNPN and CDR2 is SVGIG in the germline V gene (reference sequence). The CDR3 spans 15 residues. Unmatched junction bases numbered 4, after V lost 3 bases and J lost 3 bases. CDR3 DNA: TGTGCCTGGAGAAGGCTAGCGGGAGGCTACAATGAGCAGTTCTTC. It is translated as CAWRRLAGGYNEQFF.

The CDR3 DNA reads TGTGCCAGCAGCTCCCCGGGACTGAAGAACACTGAAGCTTTCTTT. Translating it yields CASSSPGLKNTEAFF. The chain uses TRBV28 and TRBJ1-1; TRBD1 is a possible D gene (5 bases). CDR1 and CDR2 from the germline V gene are MDHEN and SYDVKM. This CDR3 has 15 amino acids. The V end lost 6 bases, the J end lost 1 base, and 15 bases lay between the germline ends.

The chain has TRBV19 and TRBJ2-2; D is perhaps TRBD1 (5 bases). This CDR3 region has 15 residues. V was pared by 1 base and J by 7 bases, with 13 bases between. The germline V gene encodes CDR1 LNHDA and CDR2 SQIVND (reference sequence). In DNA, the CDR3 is TGTGCCAGTAGTATAGTTGGGCAGGGTATCGGGGAGCTGTTTTTT. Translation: CASSIVGQGIGELFF.

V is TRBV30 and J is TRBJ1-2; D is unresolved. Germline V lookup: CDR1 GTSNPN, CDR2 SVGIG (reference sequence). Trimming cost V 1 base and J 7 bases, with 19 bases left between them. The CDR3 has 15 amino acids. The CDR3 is CAWSGGNLGNSGYTF. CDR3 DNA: TGTGCCTGGAGTGGCGGAAACTTGGGAAACAGTGGCTACACCTTC.

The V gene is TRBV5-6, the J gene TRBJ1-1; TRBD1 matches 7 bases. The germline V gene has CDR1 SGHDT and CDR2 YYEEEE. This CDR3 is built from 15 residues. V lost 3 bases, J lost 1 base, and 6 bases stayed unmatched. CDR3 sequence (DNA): TGTGCCAGCAGCTGGACCGGGACAGCGAACACTGAAGCTTTCTTT. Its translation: CASSWTGTANTEAFF.

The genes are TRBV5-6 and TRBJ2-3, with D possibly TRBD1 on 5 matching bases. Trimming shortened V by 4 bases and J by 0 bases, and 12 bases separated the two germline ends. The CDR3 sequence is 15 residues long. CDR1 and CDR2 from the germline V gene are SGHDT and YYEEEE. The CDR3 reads CASSLRVSSTDTQYF. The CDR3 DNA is TGTGCCAGCAGCCTCAGGGTTTCTAGCACAGATACGCAGTATTTT.

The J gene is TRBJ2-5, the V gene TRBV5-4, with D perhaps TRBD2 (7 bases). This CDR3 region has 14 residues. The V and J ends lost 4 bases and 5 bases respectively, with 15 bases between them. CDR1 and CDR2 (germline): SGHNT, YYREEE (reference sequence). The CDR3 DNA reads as TGTGCCAGCAGCACTGGGGGGGCAGGGGAGACCCAGTACTTC. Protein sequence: CASSTGGAGETQYF.

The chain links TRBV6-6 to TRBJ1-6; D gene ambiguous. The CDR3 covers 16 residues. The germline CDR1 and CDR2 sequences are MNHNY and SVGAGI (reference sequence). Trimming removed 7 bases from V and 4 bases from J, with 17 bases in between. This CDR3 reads CASNSPLHGYNSPLHF. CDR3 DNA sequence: TGTGCCAGCAACTCACCCCTGCACGGGTATAATTCACCCCTCCACTTT.

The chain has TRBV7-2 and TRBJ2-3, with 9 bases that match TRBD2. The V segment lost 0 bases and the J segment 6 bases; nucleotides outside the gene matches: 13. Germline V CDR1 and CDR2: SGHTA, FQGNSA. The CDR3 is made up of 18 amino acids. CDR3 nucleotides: TGTGCCAGCAGCTTAGCGCTAAGAATGGCGGGGGGGCCGGATACGCAGTATTTT. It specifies CASSLALRMAGGPDTQYF.

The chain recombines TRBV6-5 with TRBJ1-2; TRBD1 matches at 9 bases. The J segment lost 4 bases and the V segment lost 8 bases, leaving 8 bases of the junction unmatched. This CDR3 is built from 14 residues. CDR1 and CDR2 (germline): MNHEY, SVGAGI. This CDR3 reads CASCPETGGYGYTF. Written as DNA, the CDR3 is TGTGCCAGCTGCCCCGAGACAGGGGGCTATGGCTACACCTTC.

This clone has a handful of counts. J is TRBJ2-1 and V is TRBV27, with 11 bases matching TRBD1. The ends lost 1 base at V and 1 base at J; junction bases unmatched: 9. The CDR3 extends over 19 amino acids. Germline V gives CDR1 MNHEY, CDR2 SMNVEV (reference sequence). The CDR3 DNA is TGTGCCAGCAGTTTATGGGGGACAGGGGGTAGCGGATCCTACAATGAGCAGTTCTTC. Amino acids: CASSLWGTGGSGSYNEQFF.

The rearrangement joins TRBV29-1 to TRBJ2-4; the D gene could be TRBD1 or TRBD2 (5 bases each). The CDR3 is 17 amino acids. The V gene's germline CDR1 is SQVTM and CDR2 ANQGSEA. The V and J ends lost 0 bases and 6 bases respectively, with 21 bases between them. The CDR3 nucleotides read TGCAGCGTTGAAGATTTTAGGTACCAGGGAGTGGGAAACATTCAGTACTTC. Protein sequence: CSVEDFRYQGVGNIQYF.

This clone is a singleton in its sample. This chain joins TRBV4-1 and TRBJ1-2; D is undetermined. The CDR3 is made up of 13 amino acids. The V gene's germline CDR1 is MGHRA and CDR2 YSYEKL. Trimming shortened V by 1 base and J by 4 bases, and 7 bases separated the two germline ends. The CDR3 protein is CASSQASSYGYTF. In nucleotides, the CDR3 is TGCGCCAGCAGCCAAGCCAGCAGCTATGGCTACACCTTC.

The CDR3 region has the DNA TGCGCCAGCAGCTTGAGCGGGGACCAAGAGACCCAGTACTTC. Translated, it gives CASSLSGDQETQYF. The J gene is TRBJ2-5, the V gene TRBV5-1, with TRBD2 matching over 7 bases. CDR3 length: 14 residues. J gave up 0 bases and V 1 base, and 0 bases lay outside the gene matches. The germline V gene encodes CDR1 SGHRS and CDR2 YFSETQ. Combining the CDR3 with reference TRBV5-1 and TRBJ2-5 gives the whole variable domain KAGVTQTPRYLIKTRGQQVTLSCSPISGHRSVSWYQQTPGQGLQFLFEYFSETQRNKGNFPGRFSGRQFSNSRSEMNVSTLELGDSALYLCASSLSGDQETQYFGPGTRLLVL.

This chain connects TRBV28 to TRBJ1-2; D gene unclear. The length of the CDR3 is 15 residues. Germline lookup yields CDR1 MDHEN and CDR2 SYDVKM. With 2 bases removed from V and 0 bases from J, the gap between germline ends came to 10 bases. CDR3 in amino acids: CASSLVAAANYGYTF. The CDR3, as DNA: TGTGCCAGCAGTTTAGTGGCAGCGGCTAACTATGGCTACACCTTC.

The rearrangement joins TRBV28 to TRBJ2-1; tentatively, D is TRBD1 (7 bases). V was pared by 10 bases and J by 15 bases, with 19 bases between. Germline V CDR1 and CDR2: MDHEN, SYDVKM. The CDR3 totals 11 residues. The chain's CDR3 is CATFQGGRWFF. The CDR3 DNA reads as TGTGCCACCTTTCAGGGGGGTAGGTGGTTCTTC.

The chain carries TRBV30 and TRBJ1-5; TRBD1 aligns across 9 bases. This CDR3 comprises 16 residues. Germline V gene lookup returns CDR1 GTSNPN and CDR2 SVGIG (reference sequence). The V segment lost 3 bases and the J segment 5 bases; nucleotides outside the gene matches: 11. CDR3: CAWSRGGGQGYQPQHF. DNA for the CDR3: TGTGCCTGGAGCCGGGGCGGGGGACAGGGATATCAGCCCCAGCATTTT.

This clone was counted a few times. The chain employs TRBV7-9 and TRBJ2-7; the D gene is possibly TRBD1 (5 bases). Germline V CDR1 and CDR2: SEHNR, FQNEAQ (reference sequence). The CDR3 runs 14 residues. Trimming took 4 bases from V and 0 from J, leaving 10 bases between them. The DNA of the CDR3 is TGTGCCAGCAGCTCGACCGACAGCTCCTACGAGCAGTACTTC. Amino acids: CASSSTDSSYEQYF. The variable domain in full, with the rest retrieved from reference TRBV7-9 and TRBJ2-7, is DTGVSQNPRHKITKRGQNVTFRCDPISEHNRLYWYRQTLGQGPEFLTYFQNEAQLEKSRLLSDRFSAERPKGSFSTLEIQRTEQGDSAMYLCASSSTDSSYEQYFGPGTRLTVT.

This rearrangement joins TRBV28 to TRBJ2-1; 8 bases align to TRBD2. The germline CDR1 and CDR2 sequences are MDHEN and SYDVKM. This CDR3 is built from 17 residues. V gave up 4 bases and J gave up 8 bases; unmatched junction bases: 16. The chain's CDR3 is CASSSSGSGSATDEQFF. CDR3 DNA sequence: TGTGCCAGCAGTTCCTCGGGGAGCGGGAGCGCTACGGATGAGCAGTTCTTC. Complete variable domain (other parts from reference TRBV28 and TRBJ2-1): DVKVTQSSRYLVKRTGEKVFLECVQDMDHENMFWYRQDPGLGLRLIYFSYDVKMKEKGDIPEGYSVSREKKERFSLILESASTNQTSMYLCASSSSGSGSATDEQFFGPGTRLTVL.

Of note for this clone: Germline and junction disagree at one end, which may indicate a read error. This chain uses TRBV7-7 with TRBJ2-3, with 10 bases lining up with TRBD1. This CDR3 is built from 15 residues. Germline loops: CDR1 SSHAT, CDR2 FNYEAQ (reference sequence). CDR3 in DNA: TGTGCTAGCAGCCGGACAGGGGGGAGCACAGATACGCAGTATTTT. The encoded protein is CASSRTGGSTDTQYF.

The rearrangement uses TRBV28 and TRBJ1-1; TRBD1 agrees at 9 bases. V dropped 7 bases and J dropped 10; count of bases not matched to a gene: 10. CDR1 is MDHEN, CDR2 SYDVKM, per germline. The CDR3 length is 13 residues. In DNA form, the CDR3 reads TGTGCCAGCAAGGGGACAGGGTCCCTTTTAGCTTTCTTT. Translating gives CASKGTGSLLAFF.

CDR3 coding DNA: TGTGCCAGCAGCTTGGCCGGGGGGTCGAACACAGATACGCAGTATTTT. It codes for CASSLAGGSNTDTQYF. J is TRBJ2-3 and V is TRBV5-4; 7 bases are shared with TRBD2. Trimming took 0 bases from V and 2 from J; bases not matched to a gene: 6. The CDR3 totals 16 residues. The germline gives CDR1 SGHNT, CDR2 YYREEE (reference sequence).

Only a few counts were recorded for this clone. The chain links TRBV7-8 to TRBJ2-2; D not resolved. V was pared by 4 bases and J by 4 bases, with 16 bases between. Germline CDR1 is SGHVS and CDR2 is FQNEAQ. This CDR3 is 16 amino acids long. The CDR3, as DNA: TGTGCCAGCAGCTCTATGGTGGGTCGTGTCACCGGGGAGCTGTTTTTT. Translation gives CASSSMVGRVTGELFF.

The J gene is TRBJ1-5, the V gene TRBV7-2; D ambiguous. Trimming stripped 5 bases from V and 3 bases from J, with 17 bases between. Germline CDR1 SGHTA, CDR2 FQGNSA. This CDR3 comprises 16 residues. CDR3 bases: TGTGCCAGCAGCCCGGGAGGCCGTAGGGCCAATCAGCCCCAGCATTTT. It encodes CASSPGGRRANQPQHF.

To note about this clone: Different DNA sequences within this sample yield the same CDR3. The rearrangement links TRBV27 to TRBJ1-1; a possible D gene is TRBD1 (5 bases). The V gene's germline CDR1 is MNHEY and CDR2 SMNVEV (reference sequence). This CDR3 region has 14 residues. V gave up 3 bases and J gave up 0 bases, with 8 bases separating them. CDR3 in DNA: TGTGCCAGCAGTTTTGGGGGATTGAACACTGAAGCTTTCTTT. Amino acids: CASSFGGLNTEAFF.

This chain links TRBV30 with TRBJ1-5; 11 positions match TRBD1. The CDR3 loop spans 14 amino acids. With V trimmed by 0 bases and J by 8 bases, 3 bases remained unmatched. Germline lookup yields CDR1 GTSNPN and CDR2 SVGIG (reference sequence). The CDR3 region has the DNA TGTGCCTGGAGTGTTGGGACAGGGGGGAAGCCCCAGCATTTT. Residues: CAWSVGTGGKPQHF.

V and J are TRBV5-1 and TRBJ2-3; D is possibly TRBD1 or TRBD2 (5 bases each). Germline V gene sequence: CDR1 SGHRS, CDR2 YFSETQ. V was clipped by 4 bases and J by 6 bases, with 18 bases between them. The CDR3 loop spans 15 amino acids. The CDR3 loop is CASSRRGDRPDTQYF. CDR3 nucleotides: TGCGCCAGCAGCAGAAGGGGAGATAGGCCCGATACGCAGTATTTT.

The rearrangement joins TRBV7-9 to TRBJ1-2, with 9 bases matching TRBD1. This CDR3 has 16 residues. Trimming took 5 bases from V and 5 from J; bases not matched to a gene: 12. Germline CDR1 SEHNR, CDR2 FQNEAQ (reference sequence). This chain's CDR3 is CASSPPAQDRGYGYTF. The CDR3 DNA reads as TGTGCCAGCAGCCCGCCGGCCCAAGACAGGGGGTATGGCTACACCTTC. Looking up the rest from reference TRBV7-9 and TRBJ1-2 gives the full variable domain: DTGVSQNPRHKITKRGQNVTFRCDPISEHNRLYWYRQTLGQGPEFLTYFQNEAQLEKSRLLSDRFSAERPKGSFSTLEIQRTEQGDSAMYLCASSPPAQDRGYGYTFGSGTRLTVV.

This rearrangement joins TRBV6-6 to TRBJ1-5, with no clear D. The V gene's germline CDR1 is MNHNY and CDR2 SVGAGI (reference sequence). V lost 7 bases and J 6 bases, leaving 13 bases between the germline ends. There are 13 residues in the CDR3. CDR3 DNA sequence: TGTGCCAGCACCTTCTTGGACGCTCAGCCCCAGCATTTT. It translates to CASTFLDAQPQHF.